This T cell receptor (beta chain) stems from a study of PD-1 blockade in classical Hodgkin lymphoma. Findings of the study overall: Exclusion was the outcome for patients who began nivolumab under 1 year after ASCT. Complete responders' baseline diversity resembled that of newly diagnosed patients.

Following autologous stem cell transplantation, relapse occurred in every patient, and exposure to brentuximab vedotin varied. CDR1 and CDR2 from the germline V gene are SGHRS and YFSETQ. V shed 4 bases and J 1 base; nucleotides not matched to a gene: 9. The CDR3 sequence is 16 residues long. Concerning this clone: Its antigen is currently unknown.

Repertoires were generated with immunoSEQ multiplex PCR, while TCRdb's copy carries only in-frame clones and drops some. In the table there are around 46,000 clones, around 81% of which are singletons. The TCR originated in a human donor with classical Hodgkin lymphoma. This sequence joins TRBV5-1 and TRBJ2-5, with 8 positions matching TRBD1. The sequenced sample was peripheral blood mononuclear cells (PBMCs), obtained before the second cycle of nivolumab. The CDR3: CASSPLGQGPQETQYF. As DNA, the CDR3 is TGCGCCAGCAGCCCACTCGGACAGGGCCCCCAAGAGACCCAGTACTTC.